This record concerns one TCR beta chain sequence. Its antigen remains unidentified. The sample comes from a study of T cell responses to AZD1222 COVID-19 vaccine. Study conclusions and caveats: Vaccine-associated CD4 TCRs ranged over spike, dominating at 160-218 and 743-854. Females made up more of the donors, who were largely white British, and clonal diversity may have come out too low.

Using immunoSEQ multiplex PCR, the repertoire was profiled, and TCRdb retains in-frame clones only, with some absent. This sample carries 72,000 or so clones, roughly 90% of them seen once, and the ten largest clones take roughly a quarter. The CDR3 is 16 residues long. V was clipped by 0 bases and J by 2 bases, with 12 bases between them. Germline CDR1 SGHRS, CDR2 YFSETQ. The sequenced sample was peripheral blood, obtained on day 0 of AZD1222 vaccination. The chain links TRBV5-1 to TRBJ1-5; no definite D call. This sequence was found in an adult in good health. CDR3 loop: CASSLGLGSGNQPQHF. In nucleotides, the CDR3 is TGCGCCAGCAGCTTGGGGCTTGGGTCAGGCAATCAGCCCCAGCATTTT.